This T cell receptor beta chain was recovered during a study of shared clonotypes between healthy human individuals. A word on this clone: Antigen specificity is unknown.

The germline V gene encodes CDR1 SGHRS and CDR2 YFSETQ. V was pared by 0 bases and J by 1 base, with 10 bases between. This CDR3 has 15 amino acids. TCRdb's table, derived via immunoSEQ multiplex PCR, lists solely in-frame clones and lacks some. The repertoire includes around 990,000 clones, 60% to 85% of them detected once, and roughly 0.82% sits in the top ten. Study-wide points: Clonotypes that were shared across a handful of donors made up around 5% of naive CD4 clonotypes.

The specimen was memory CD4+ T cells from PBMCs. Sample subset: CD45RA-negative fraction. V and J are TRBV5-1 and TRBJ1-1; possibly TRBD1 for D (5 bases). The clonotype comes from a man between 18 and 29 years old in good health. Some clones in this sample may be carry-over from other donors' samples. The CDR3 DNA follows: TGCGCCAGCAGCTTGGGACCGACAGCGAACACTGAAGCTTTCTTT. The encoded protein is CASSLGPTANTEAFF.